Given below is one T cell receptor beta chain in context. Its antigen is currently unknown. The data were produced by immunoSEQ multiplex PCR, yet TCRdb's version contains in-frame clones alone and is incomplete. Altogether over 150,000 clones are present, 90% being singletons, with the ten largest covering roughly 2.8%. V gave up 4 bases and J gave up 2 bases; unmatched junction bases: 6. The CDR3 is made up of 18 amino acids. The germline CDR1 and CDR2 sequences are LGHNA and YSLEER. This specimen belongs to a study of T cell responses to AZD1222 COVID-19 vaccine. At the level of the study: The study pooled second doses at about 4 or about 12 weeks. Study-level results: Reports indicate that nearly half of spike-specific TCRs are directed at unmutated variant regions. Elevations in Spike-specific TCR breadth and depth followed administration of two AZD1222 doses. Spike was spanned by vaccine-associated CD4 TCRs, with dominance at 160-218 and 743-854.

The source is an adult in good health. The sample here was peripheral blood, taken on day 0 of AZD1222 vaccination. J is TRBJ2-1 and V is TRBV4-3; 15 positions agree with TRBD2. The DNA of the CDR3 is TGCGCCAGCAGCCCCCGGACTAGCGGGGGGGGACCCTACAATGAGCAGTTCTTC. Its protein is CASSPRTSGGGPYNEQFF.